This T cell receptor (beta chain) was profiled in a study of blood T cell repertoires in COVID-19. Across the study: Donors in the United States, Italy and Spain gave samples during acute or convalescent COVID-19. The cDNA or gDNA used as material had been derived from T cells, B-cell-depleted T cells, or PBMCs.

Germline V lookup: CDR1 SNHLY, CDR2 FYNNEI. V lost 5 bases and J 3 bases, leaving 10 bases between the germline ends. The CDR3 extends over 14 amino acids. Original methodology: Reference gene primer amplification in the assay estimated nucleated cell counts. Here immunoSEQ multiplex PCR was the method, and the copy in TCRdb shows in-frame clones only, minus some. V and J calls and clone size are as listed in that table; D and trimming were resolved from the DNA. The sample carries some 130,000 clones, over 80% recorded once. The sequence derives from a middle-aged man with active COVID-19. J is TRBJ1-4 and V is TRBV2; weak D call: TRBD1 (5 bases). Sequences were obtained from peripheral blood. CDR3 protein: CASSRQNSNEKLFF. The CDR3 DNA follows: TGTGCCAGCAGTCGACAGAATTCTAATGAAAAACTGTTTTTT.